This TCR beta chain was recorded in a study of blood T cell repertoires in COVID-19. At the level of the study: PBMCs, B-cell-depleted T cells, or T cells provided the cDNA or gDNA that made up the material.

TCRdb keeps only in-frame clones here, not all; method: immunoSEQ multiplex PCR. The data show roughly 220,000 clones, with about 86% seen just once and more than 2% held by the top ten. This CDR3 spans 15 amino acids. Trimming pared 6 bases from V and 9 bases from J, leaving 21 bases between. Germline V lookup: CDR1 SNHLY, CDR2 FYNNEI. This chain uses TRBV2 with TRBJ2-1; D may be TRBD1 (5 bases). The sequencing input was peripheral blood. This receptor was obtained from an older woman with acute or convalescent COVID-19. The CDR3 spells CASSSTETPVGEQFF. The CDR3 nucleotides are TGTGCCAGCAGCTCGACAGAGACTCCCGTAGGTGAGCAGTTCTTC.